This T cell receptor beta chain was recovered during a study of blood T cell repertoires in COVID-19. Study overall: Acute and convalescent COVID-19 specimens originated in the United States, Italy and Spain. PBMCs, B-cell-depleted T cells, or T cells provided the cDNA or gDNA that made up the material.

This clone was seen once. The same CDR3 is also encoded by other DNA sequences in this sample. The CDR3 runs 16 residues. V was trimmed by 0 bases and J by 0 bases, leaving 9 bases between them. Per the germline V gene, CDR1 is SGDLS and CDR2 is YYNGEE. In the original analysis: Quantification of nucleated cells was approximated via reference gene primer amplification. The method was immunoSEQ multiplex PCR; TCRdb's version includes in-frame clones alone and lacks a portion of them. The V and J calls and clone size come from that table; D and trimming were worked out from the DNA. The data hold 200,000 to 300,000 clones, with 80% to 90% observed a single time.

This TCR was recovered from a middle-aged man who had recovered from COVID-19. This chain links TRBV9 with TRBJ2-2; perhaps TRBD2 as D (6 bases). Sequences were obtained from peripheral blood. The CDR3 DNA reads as TGTGCCAGCAGCGTAGGGAGGGGTGCGAACACCGGGGAGCTGTTTTTT. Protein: CASSVGRGANTGELFF.